This record looks at one T cell receptor (beta chain) sequence and its context. Its antigen is undetermined. This specimen belongs to a study of CD8+ T cells in alopecia areata. Looking at the study overall: The duration of tofacitinib was 6 to 18 months, with 6 months off drug afterward. Study outcomes and limitations: Greater clonality was observed in lesional scalp samples, especially alopecia totalis/universalis, versus normal scalp.

The CDR3 contains 15 residues. Germline V gene lookup returns CDR1 GTSNPN and CDR2 SVGIG (reference sequence). V dropped 6 bases and J dropped 2 bases, with 17 bases sitting between them. Researchers gathered lesional scalp punch biopsies and peripheral blood from patients with alopecia areata. Reverse transcription of extracted RNA yielded cDNA, which provided the sequencing template. Libraries were prepared by immunoSEQ multiplex PCR; TCRdb keeps only in-frame clonotypes and omits some of them. The profile shows more than 200,000 clones, roughly two thirds of them singletons. The chain joins TRBV30 to TRBJ1-3; D may be TRBD1 (6 bases). The clonotype was recovered from a human donor with alopecia areata. This sample comprised CD4+ T cells sorted from blood, obtained at week 0. Here the CDR3 DNA reads TGTGCCTGCTCGGGGGCCATCAGGGCTGGAAACACCATATATTTT. Translating it yields CACSGAIRAGNTIYF.